This is a list of T cell receptor beta chains from one sample in a study of T cell responses to AZD1222 COVID-19 vaccine. The table came from immunoSEQ multiplex PCR; TCRdb's copy has only in-frame clones and leaves some out. The sample records roughly 110,000 clones, 90% being singletons. The input for sequencing was peripheral blood, taken on day 0 of AZD1222 vaccination. The receptors here all came from an adult in good health. The CDR3 runs from the conserved cysteine through the conserved F or W. D genes are given only for firm matches. Size tells how often a clone was seen (once, few, many) or the class of an expanded clone, and some rows leave it out.

CDR3 length	D gene	V gene	clone size	J gene	CDR3 protein	CDR3 DNA
14	TRBD1	TRBV10-2	-	TRBJ1-5	CASSEGTGPQPQHF	TGCGCCAGCAGTGAGGGGACAGGGCCCCAGCCCCAGCATTTT
13	-	TRBV18	-	TRBJ1-4	CATQERVDEKLFF	TGTGCCACACAAGAGAGGGTTGACGAAAAACTGTTTTTT
18	-	TRBV15	-	TRBJ2-3	CATSSEFWRESNLDTQYF	TGTGCCACCAGCAGCGAGTTCTGGAGGGAGAGTAACTTAGATACGCAGTATTTT
15	TRBD1	TRBV11-2	-	TRBJ2-7	CASSLDDRGRYEQYF	TGTGCCAGCAGCTTAGACGACAGGGGTCGGTACGAGCAGTACTTC
11	-	TRBV25-1	-	TRBJ1-2	CASGDPQGYTF	TGTGCCAGCGGAGACCCCCAAGGCTACACCTTC
14	-	TRBV7-8	-	TRBJ1-2	CASSFGGGDYGYTF	TGTGCCAGCAGCTTTGGGGGGGGAGACTATGGCTACACCTTC
14	-	TRBV9	-	TRBJ2-3	CASSNNRVTDTQYF	TGTGCCAGCAGTAACAACAGGGTCACAGATACGCAGTATTTT
14	TRBD1	TRBV10-1	-	TRBJ2-3	CASSDRGRWDTQYF	TGCGCCAGCAGTGACAGGGGGCGGTGGGATACGCAGTATTTT
14	-	TRBV21-1	once	TRBJ2-7	CASSRRGNSYEQYF	TGTGCCAGCAGCCGCCGTGGGAATTCCTACGAGCAGTACTTC
13	-	TRBV10-3	few	TRBJ1-1	CAIKGREGTEAFF	TGTGCCATCAAGGGCAGGGAAGGAACTGAAGCTTTCTTT
14	-	TRBV5-1	-	TRBJ2-7	CASSPQGPSYEQYF	TGCGCCAGCAGCCCACAGGGTCCTTCATACGAGCAGTACTTC
18	-	TRBV15	-	TRBJ1-6	CATSRDSGGRILISPLHF	TGTGCCACCAGCAGAGATAGTGGAGGGAGAATCCTAATTTCACCCCTCCACTTT
13	TRBD1	TRBV18	-	TRBJ1-2	CASSLRQGDGYTF	TGTGCCAGCTCACTCAGACAGGGGGATGGCTACACCTTC
14	-	TRBV6-5	-	TRBJ2-1	CASSRGSSYNEQFF	TGTGCCAGCTCACGAGGGAGCTCCTACAATGAGCAGTTCTTC
14	-	TRBV24-1	-	TRBJ2-1	CATSDFARGAGQFF	TGTGCCACCAGTGATTTCGCAAGGGGGGCGGGGCAGTTCTTC
14	TRBD1	TRBV10-2	once	TRBJ1-1	CASSERTGNTEAFF	TGCGCCAGCAGTGAGAGGACAGGTAACACTGAAGCTTTCTTT
15	-	TRBV5-4	-	TRBJ2-1	CASSLGSQSYNEQFF	TGTGCCAGCAGCTTGGGATCCCAGTCCTACAATGAGCAGTTCTTC
14	-	TRBV14	-	TRBJ1-2	CASSQGGKDYGYTF	TGTGCCAGCAGCCAAGGGGGCAAAGACTATGGCTACACCTTC
15	-	TRBV7-2	-	TRBJ2-1	CASSLVPGTGNEQFF	TGTGCCAGCAGCTTAGTCCCTGGGACCGGCAATGAGCAGTTCTTC
12	TRBD2	TRBV25-1	-	TRBJ2-7	CASRASGYEQYF	TGTGCCAGCAGGGCTAGCGGATACGAGCAGTACTTC
15	-	TRBV5-1	-	TRBJ2-1	CASSQPTGSYNEQFF	TGCGCCAGCAGCCAGCCTACAGGGTCCTACAATGAGCAGTTCTTC
15	TRBD1	TRBV12-5	-	TRBJ2-1	CASGLDRTGFGEQFF	TGTGCTAGTGGTTTGGACCGGACAGGGTTTGGTGAGCAGTTCTTC
15	-	TRBV6-2/TRBV6-3	-	TRBJ2-7	CASSYLSMGLYEQYF	TGTGCCAGCAGTTACCTCAGCATGGGCCTCTACGAGCAGTACTTC
13	-	TRBV3-1/TRBV3-2	-	TRBJ2-1	CASTSGTPYEQFF	TGTGCCAGCACATCCGGGACCCCATATGAGCAGTTCTTC
15	TRBD1	TRBV6-5	-	TRBJ2-7	CASTLRRDRSYEQYF	TGTGCCAGCACCTTGAGGAGGGACAGGTCCTACGAGCAGTACTTC
13	-	TRBV19	-	TRBJ2-7	CASRPRVPAEQYF	TGTGCCAGTAGACCCAGAGTTCCGGCCGAGCAGTACTTC
17	TRBD1	TRBV18	-	TRBJ2-1	CASSPPGAGTGADEQFF	TGTGCCAGCTCACCCCCAGGAGCCGGGACAGGGGCGGATGAGCAGTTCTTC
12	-	TRBV5-1	-	TRBJ2-7	CASSLGVYEQYF	TGCGCCAGCAGCTTGGGAGTTTACGAGCAGTACTTC
13	-	TRBV12-3/TRBV12-4	-	TRBJ1-1	CASSSQVDTEAFF	TGTGCCAGCAGTTCTCAGGTTGACACTGAAGCTTTCTTT
15	-	TRBV7-2	few	TRBJ1-1	CASSTRAGPNTEAFF	TGTGCCAGCAGCACCCGGGCAGGACCGAACACTGAAGCTTTCTTT
14	-	TRBV9	-	TRBJ2-3	CASSVALSTDTQYF	TGTGCCAGCAGCGTAGCTCTATCGACGGATACGCAGTATTTT
16	TRBD2	TRBV11-3	-	TRBJ2-2	CASSLATSGRTGELFF	TGTGCCAGCAGCTTAGCCACTAGCGGGAGGACCGGGGAGCTGTTTTTT
13	-	TRBV9	-	TRBJ1-5	CASSLAGNQPQHF	TGTGCCAGCAGCCTAGCCGGCAATCAGCCCCAGCATTTT
15	-	TRBV29-1	-	TRBJ1-1	CSVGVMSGMNTEAFF	TGCAGCGTGGGGGTGATGAGCGGTATGAACACTGAAGCTTTCTTT
15	TRBD2	TRBV3-1/TRBV3-2	-	TRBJ2-1	CASSPRSLAGDEQFF	TGTGCCAGCAGCCCAAGGTCCCTAGCGGGAGATGAGCAGTTCTTC
14	-	TRBV28	-	TRBJ1-5	CASSGWEVRQPQHF	TGTGCCAGCAGTGGGTGGGAAGTGCGACAGCCCCAGCATTTT
15	-	TRBV19	-	TRBJ2-1	CASTPGWLPLNEQFF	TGTGCCAGTACTCCCGGCTGGCTGCCCCTTAATGAGCAGTTCTTC
15	-	TRBV6-5	-	TRBJ1-1	CASSYSITHDTEAFF	TGTGCCAGCAGTTACTCGATAACGCACGACACTGAAGCTTTCTTT
14	-	TRBV19	-	TRBJ2-5	CASSIGRTGETQYF	TGTGCCAGTAGTATCGGCAGGACCGGAGAGACCCAGTACTTC
14	-	TRBV2	-	TRBJ1-1	CASLSGPLNTEAFF	TGTGCCAGTTTATCGGGACCATTGAACACTGAAGCTTTCTTT
16	TRBD1	TRBV4-1	few	TRBJ1-5	CASSQGGTGGLQPQHF	TGCGCCAGCAGCCAAGGCGGGACAGGGGGCCTTCAGCCCCAGCATTTT
14	-	TRBV11-2	-	TRBJ2-1	CASSLTGDYNEQFF	TGTGCCAGCAGCTTAACGGGAGACTACAATGAGCAGTTCTTC
13	TRBD1	TRBV12-3/TRBV12-4	-	TRBJ1-2	CASSPGQGFGYTF	TGTGCCAGCAGTCCGGGACAGGGATTCGGCTACACCTTC
14	TRBD1	TRBV6-5	-	TRBJ2-5	CASRFTGGGETQYF	TGTGCCAGCAGATTTACAGGGGGCGGGGAGACCCAGTACTTC
14	-	TRBV4-2	-	TRBJ1-1	CASSPPGTGTEAFF	TGTGCCAGCAGCCCCCCGGGGACCGGCACTGAAGCTTTCTTT
15	-	TRBV6-2/TRBV6-3	-	TRBJ1-2	CASSPPGLFVGGYTF	TGTGCCAGCAGTCCCCCCGGACTCTTTGTAGGTGGCTACACCTTC
12	-	TRBV3-1/TRBV3-2	-	TRBJ1-1	CASSLIGTEAFF	TGTGCCAGCAGCCTAATAGGCACTGAAGCTTTCTTT
16	-	TRBV10-1	-	TRBJ1-4	CASSEVTSDPNEKLFF	TGCGCCAGCAGTGAGGTAACCAGCGACCCTAATGAAAAACTGTTTTTT
16	-	TRBV7-9	-	TRBJ1-2	CASSFQDGGESYGYTF	TGTGCCAGCAGCTTTCAGGACGGGGGAGAGAGCTATGGCTACACCTTC
14	TRBD1	TRBV5-6	-	TRBJ1-4	CASSRKGQGAKLFF	TGTGCCAGCAGCCGGAAGGGACAGGGAGCAAAACTGTTTTTT
16	TRBD1	TRBV9	few	TRBJ2-1	CASSVTGTALHNEQFF	TGTGCCAGCAGCGTCACCGGGACAGCCCTCCACAATGAGCAGTTCTTC
16	-	TRBV4-3	-	TRBJ2-5	CASSQDWGTIMETQYF	TGCGCCAGCAGCCAAGATTGGGGGACAATAATGGAGACCCAGTACTTC